The T cell receptor beta chain described here comes from a study of T cells in Graves' hyperthyroidism and ophthalmopathy. Study-level findings and limits: Classification by a 13 V-J model distinguished ophthalmopathy from stable hyperthyroidism.

This clonotype was seen many times. Its antigen is not identified. Germline V gene lookup returns CDR1 DFQATT and CDR2 SNEGSKA (reference sequence). Losses at the gene ends were 6 bases for V and 2 bases for J; bases not matched to a gene: 3. The CDR3 loop spans 13 amino acids. The source material, RNA transcripts, was used to amplify TCR beta CDR3 regions. First-round RT-PCR with HTBI primers amplified the TCR CDR3 region. TCRdb called the multiplex PCR reads again in MiXCR, with one record for every CDR3 protein. The sample has hundreds of thousands of distinct CDR3 sequences, more than 15% seen once.

This chain connects TRBV20-1 to TRBJ2-7, with TRBD2 matching 11 bases. What was sequenced was blood. The receptor was derived from a woman between 18 and 30 years old with Graves' hyperthyroidism. Written as DNA, the CDR3 is TGCAGTGCCGAGACTAGCGGGACCTACGAGCAGTACTTC. Translation gives CSAETSGTYEQYF.